A few counts support the clone carrying this T cell receptor beta chain. The antigen is unknown. For the second PCR, which ran for roughly 6 to 11 cycles, a sample-barcoded 5' primer and a J-beta primer mix were used. In TCRdb, the 5' RACE reads were re-called with MiXCR into one record per CDR3 protein. The sample lists over 750,000 distinct CDR3 sequences, approximately 25% occurring once. The data were taken from a study of blood T cells in healthy people across ages. Study-level points and caveats: A roughly linear fall in TCR beta diversity per million T cells was seen with increasing age.

These data were also reused for a study on T cells of mothers and their children. That report notes: The donors comprised more than five children and their three healthy Caucasian mothers. Thymic selection, a shaping force on TCR recombination output, acts similarly in related and unrelated pairs.

The source material was blood. This clonotype originated in a boy aged 10-17 years in good health.

DNA for the CDR3: TGCGCCAGCAGCACACTAGCGGGGGTCAGGGATGAGCAGTTCTTC. Its protein product is CASSTLAGVRDEQFF. The chain joins TRBV5-1 to TRBJ2-1, with TRBD2 identical over 11 bases. J gave up 8 bases and V 4 bases, and 8 bases lay outside the gene matches. Germline lookup yields CDR1 SGHRS and CDR2 YFSETQ. The CDR3 length is 15 residues.